A selection of T cell receptor beta chains follows, all from one sample in a study of response to subunit inactivated influenza vaccine. TCRdb re-called the RT-PCR reads through MiXCR, storing one row per CDR3 protein. The table records roughly 760,000 distinct CDR3 sequences, 20% to 25% of them present only once. The sample here was PBMCs from blood, taken more than 4 days after vaccination. These receptors originate from a man between 45 and 60 years old who received an inactivated influenza vaccine. CDR3s include the opening cysteine and the closing phenylalanine or tryptophan. Fields, in order: D gene, J gene, V gene, clone size, CDR3 protein, CDR3 DNA. The D gene is left open where the match is weak. Only some rows state a clone size, as once, few, many or a class for expanded clones.

NA | TRBJ2-2 | TRBV4-3 | NA | CAASDRLNTGELFF | TGCGCCGCCTCAGACAGGCTCAACACCGGGGAGCTGTTTTTT
NA | TRBJ1-5 | TRBV15 | NA | CATSLARTSNQPQHF | TGTGCCACCAGCCTTGCGAGGACCAGCAATCAGCCCCAGCATTTT
TRBD1 | TRBJ2-1 | TRBV27 | few | CASSLSVTGGDEQFF | TGTGCCAGCAGTTTATCGGTGACAGGGGGCGATGAGCAGTTCTTC
TRBD2 | TRBJ2-2 | TRBV4-3 | NA | CASSPTRTSGSLFF | TGCGCCAGCAGCCCCACCCGAACTAGCGGGAGTTTGTTTTTT
TRBD2 | TRBJ2-1 | TRBV7-2 | NA | CASSLEGSGRYEQFF | TGTGCCAGCAGCTTAGAGGGTAGCGGGAGATATGAGCAGTTCTTC
NA | TRBJ2-3 | TRBV9 | NA | CASSVGGAAPPTDTQYF | TGTGCCAGCAGCGTAGGAGGAGCGGCCCCCCCCACAGATACGCAGTATTTT
TRBD1 | TRBJ2-7 | TRBV7-9 | NA | CAVGTGGWEQYF | TGTGCTGTAGGGACAGGGGGCTGGGAGCAGTACTTC
TRBD2 | TRBJ2-7 | TRBV6-5 | NA | CASSYYSGTAPYEQYF | TGTGCCAGCAGTTACTATAGCGGGACGGCACCCTACGAGCAGTACTTC
TRBD2 | TRBJ2-7 | TRBV4-1 | few | CASSPRGSGGTYEQYF | TGCGCCAGCAGCCCTCGGGGTAGCGGGGGGACCTACGAGCAGTACTTC
NA | TRBJ2-1 | TRBV5-8 | NA | CASSSPGPSYNEQFF | TGTGCCAGCAGCTCTCCGGGACCCTCGTACAATGAGCAGTTCTTC
NA | TRBJ2-7 | TRBV12-3/TRBV12-4 | NA | CASTNHPRIYEQYF | TGTGCCAGCACCAATCACCCCAGGATCTACGAGCAGTACTTC
NA | TRBJ2-2 | TRBV4-1 | NA | CASSRDIPNTGELFF | TGCGCCAGCAGCCGAGACATACCGAACACCGGGGAGCTGTTTTTT
NA | TRBJ1-2 | TRBV20-1 | many | CSVRNYGYTF | TGCAGTGTGCGTAACTATGGCTACACCTTC
NA | TRBJ1-6 | TRBV12-3/TRBV12-4 | few | CASSEHRNSPLHF | TGTGCCAGCAGTGAACACCGAAATTCACCCCTCCACTTT
TRBD1 | TRBJ1-2 | TRBV29-1 | NA | CSVQGAGGYTF | TGCAGCGTTCAGGGGGCGGGCGGCTACACCTTC
NA | TRBJ1-6 | TRBV4-3 | NA | CASSQDAGYNSPLHF | TGCGCCAGCAGCCAAGACGCAGGGTATAATTCACCCCTCCACTTT
TRBD2 | TRBJ2-7 | TRBV12-3/TRBV12-4 | NA | CASTSSGTSGSKYEQYF | TGTGCCAGCACCTCCTCCGGGACTAGCGGGAGTAAGTACGAGCAGTACTTC
NA | TRBJ1-4 | TRBV12-3/TRBV12-4 | few | CASSNTGIREKLFF | TGTGCCAGCAGCAATACAGGGATCCGTGAAAAACTGTTTTTT
TRBD2 | TRBJ2-1 | TRBV7-2 | few | CASSSTSGGAFNEQFF | TGTGCCAGCAGCTCCACTAGCGGGGGGGCGTTCAATGAGCAGTTCTTC
NA | TRBJ2-5 | TRBV6-1 | few | CASSAAGGLGTQYF | TGTGCCAGCAGTGCTGCAGGGGGGTTAGGGACCCAGTACTTC
TRBD1 | TRBJ2-7 | TRBV12-3/TRBV12-4 | NA | CASSSRQGLYEQYF | TGTGCCAGCAGTTCGAGACAGGGCCTCTACGAGCAGTACTTC
NA | TRBJ1-2 | TRBV7-2 | many | CASSVSNFWAGAYGYTF | TGTGCCAGCAGCGTCTCGAATTTCTGGGCAGGCGCCTATGGCTACACCTTC
NA | TRBJ1-1 | TRBV28 | NA | CASSLSSGQSGVTEAFF | TGTGCCAGCAGTTTAAGCTCAGGGCAGTCGGGAGTGACTGAAGCTTTCTTT
NA | TRBJ2-5 | TRBV20-1 | few | CSASRGKLEGETQYF | TGCAGTGCTAGTAGAGGAAAGCTGGAGGGAGAGACCCAGTACTTC
NA | TRBJ2-1 | TRBV5-4 | NA | CASSLAEGSYNEQFF | TGTGCCAGCAGCTTGGCCGAGGGATCCTACAATGAGCAGTTCTTC
NA | TRBJ2-1 | TRBV11-3 | few | CASSLRNNEQFF | TGTGCCAGCAGCTTAAGGAACAATGAGCAGTTCTTC
NA | TRBJ2-1 | TRBV28 | NA | CASSLTANNEQFF | TGTGCCAGCAGTTTAACTGCAAACAATGAGCAGTTCTTC
NA | TRBJ1-2 | TRBV6-1 | NA | CASSWDPRDYGYTF | TGTGCCAGCAGCTGGGACCCGCGAGACTATGGCTACACCTTC